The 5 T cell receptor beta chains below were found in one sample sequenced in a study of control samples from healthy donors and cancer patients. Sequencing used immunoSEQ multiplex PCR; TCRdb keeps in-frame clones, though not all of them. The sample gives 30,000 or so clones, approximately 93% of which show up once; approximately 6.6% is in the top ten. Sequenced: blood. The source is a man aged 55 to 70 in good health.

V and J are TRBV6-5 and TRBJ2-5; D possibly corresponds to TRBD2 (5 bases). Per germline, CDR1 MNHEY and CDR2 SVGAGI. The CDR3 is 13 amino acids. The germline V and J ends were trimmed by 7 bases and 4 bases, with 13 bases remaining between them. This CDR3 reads CASTALAAETQYF. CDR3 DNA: TGTGCCAGCACCGCCCTAGCAGCAGAGACCCAGTACTTC.

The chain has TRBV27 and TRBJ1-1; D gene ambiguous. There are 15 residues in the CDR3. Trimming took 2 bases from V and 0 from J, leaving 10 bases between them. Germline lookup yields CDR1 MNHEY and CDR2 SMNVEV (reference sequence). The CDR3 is CASSLGPRVNTEAFF. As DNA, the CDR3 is TGTGCCAGCAGTTTAGGCCCCCGGGTGAACACTGAAGCTTTCTTT.

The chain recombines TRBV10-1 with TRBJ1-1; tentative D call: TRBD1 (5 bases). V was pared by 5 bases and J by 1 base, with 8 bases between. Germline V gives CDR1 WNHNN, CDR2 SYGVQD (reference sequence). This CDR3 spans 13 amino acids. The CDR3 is CASSRGENTEAFF. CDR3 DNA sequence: TGCGCCAGCAGTCGGGGCGAGAACACTGAAGCTTTCTTT.

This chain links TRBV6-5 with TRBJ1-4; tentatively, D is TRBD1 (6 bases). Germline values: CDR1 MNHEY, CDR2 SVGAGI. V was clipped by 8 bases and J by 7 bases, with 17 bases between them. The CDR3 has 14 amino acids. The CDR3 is CASRSQGSSEKLFF. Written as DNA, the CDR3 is TGTGCCAGCCGCTCTCAGGGGTCTAGTGAAAAACTGTTTTTT.

For the CDR3, the DNA is TGCAGCGTCCGAAGTGATAACTATGGCTACACCTTC. It yields the protein CSVRSDNYGYTF. The rearrangement uses TRBV29-1 and TRBJ1-2; D not resolved. V was shortened by 6 bases and J by 1 base, with 9 bases between the two germline ends. CDR3 length: 12 amino acids. Looked up from germline, CDR1 is SQVTM and CDR2 is ANQGSEA.